The next 18 T cell receptor beta chains were all read from a single sample in a study of CD8 T cells in Susac syndrome. Random hexamers served to reverse transcribe roughly 0.5 to 1 ug RNA. TCRdb recomputed calls from the immunoSEQ multiplex PCR reads with MiXCR, one row per CDR3 protein. Among around 170,000 distinct CDR3 sequences listed, 90% to 95% were seen once. The sequenced material came from CD8+ T cells from PBMCs. These TCRs come from a human donor with multiple sclerosis.

The J gene is TRBJ2-7, the V gene TRBV9; D is possibly TRBD2 (5 bases). The germline gives CDR1 SGDLS, CDR2 YYNGEE. The CDR3 is 13 amino acids. Trimming shortened V by 3 bases and J by 6 bases, and 13 bases separated the two germline ends. CDR3 nucleotides: TGTGCCAGCAGCGGAGCGGTACTGAGCGAGCAGTACTTC. It yields the protein CASSGAVLSEQYF.

For the CDR3, the DNA is TGCAGTGCTAGCAAGGAGGGAGGCTTTGATGGCTACACCTTC. Its protein product is CSASKEGGFDGYTF. The chain has TRBV20-1 and TRBJ1-2; D call uncertain. This CDR3 has 14 residues. Trimming stripped 3 bases from V and 6 bases from J, with 17 bases between. Germline values: CDR1 DFQATT, CDR2 SNEGSKA (reference sequence).

A note on this clonotype: At one boundary the junction diverges from the germline segment, which might be a read error. CDR3 sequence reads: CASGLVLGDSF. CDR3 in DNA: TGTGCTAGTGGTTTGGTACTGGGAGACAGCTTC. The chain recombines TRBV12-5 with TRBJ1-2; possible D gene TRBD1, 5 bases. The length of the CDR3 is 11 residues. CDR1 is LGHNT and CDR2 is FRNRAP in the germline V gene.

The chain links TRBV7-9 to TRBJ2-5; 10 nucleotides match TRBD1. Germline CDR1 is SEHNR and CDR2 is FQNEAQ (reference sequence). V gave up 6 bases and J gave up 2 bases; unmatched junction bases: 3. This CDR3 spans 14 amino acids. The CDR3 sequence is CASSGQGGQETQYF. CDR3 in DNA: TGTGCCAGCAGTGGACAGGGGGGACAAGAGACCCAGTACTTC.

The CDR3 reads CATSSLGQPIREKLFF. The CDR3 nucleotides are TGTGCCACCAGCAGCCTCGGACAGCCCATCAGGGAAAAACTGTTTTTT. The chain links TRBV15 to TRBJ1-4; D perhaps matches TRBD1 (6 bases). The CDR3 is 16 amino acids. Per germline, CDR1 LNHNV and CDR2 YYDKDF (reference sequence). Trimming took 3 bases from V and 8 from J, leaving 19 bases between them.

This clonotype has only one observation. The chain recombines TRBV25-1 with TRBJ1-1, with 8 bases aligning to TRBD1. V dropped 8 bases and J dropped 4; count of bases not matched to a gene: 12. Germline values: CDR1 MGHDK, CDR2 SYGVNS. The CDR3 spans 15 residues. CDR3 bases: TGTGCCAGCTTGAACACCGTTACAGGGGGCACTGAAGCTTTCTTT. Translation: CASLNTVTGGTEAFF.

V usage is TRBV27 and J usage is TRBJ2-7; 8 nucleotides align to TRBD1. CDR1 MNHEY and CDR2 SMNVEV come from the germline V gene (reference sequence). CDR3 length equals 14 residues. Trimming cost V 6 bases and J 0 bases; bases outside gene matches: 4. For the CDR3, the DNA is TGTGCCAGCAGCGCGGGACAGGACTCCTACGAGCAGTACTTC. Translated: CASSAGQDSYEQYF.

The V and J genes are TRBV14 and TRBJ1-6; D remains unclear. Germline V gene lookup returns CDR1 SGHDN and CDR2 FVKESK. The CDR3 runs 16 residues. The germline V and J ends were trimmed by 1 base and 9 bases, with 16 bases remaining between them. CDR3 sequence (DNA): TGTGCCAGCAGCCAAGGAATTCGGGTTATAGGTTCACCCCTCCACTTT. It translates to CASSQGIRVIGSPLHF.

The chain couples TRBV28 to TRBJ2-7; 7 bases map to TRBD2. J was trimmed by 2 bases and V by 3 bases; bases with no gene match: 4. Germline assignment: CDR1 MDHEN and CDR2 SYDVKM. The CDR3 spans 14 residues. CDR3 residues: CASSFSAGAYEQYF. DNA of the CDR3: TGTGCCAGCAGTTTTTCTGCGGGAGCCTACGAGCAGTACTTC.

The gene calls are TRBV5-1 and TRBJ2-7; TRBD2 is a possible D gene (5 bases). The CDR3 is 14 residues long. The germline V gene has CDR1 SGHRS and CDR2 YFSETQ. V shed 5 bases and J shed 7 bases, with 19 bases lying between them. CDR3 DNA sequence: TGCGCCAGCAGAGATTCTAGCTTAGGCGGGGAGCAGTACTTC. The encoded protein is CASRDSSLGGEQYF.

V is TRBV20-1 and J is TRBJ2-1, with D hard to call. CDR3 length equals 13 residues. V was cut by 0 bases and J by 6 bases, with 9 bases left in between. CDR1 and CDR2 from the germline V gene are DFQATT and SNEGSKA (reference sequence). The CDR3 sequence: CSARDGHSNEQFF. The CDR3 bases are TGCAGTGCTAGAGATGGGCACTCCAATGAGCAGTTCTTC.

This chain connects TRBV12-3 or TRBV12-4 to TRBJ2-3; no reliable D call. Trimming stripped 3 bases from V and 9 bases from J, with 10 bases between. The CDR3 runs 12 residues. The CDR3 here is CASSFEQFTQYF. CDR3 nucleotide sequence: TGTGCCAGCAGTTTTGAACAGTTCACGCAGTATTTT.

The count of this clonotype is one. The chain employs TRBV27 and TRBJ2-1, with TRBD2 matching over 11 bases. From germline, CDR1 is MNHEY and CDR2 SMNVEV (reference sequence). The junction had 6 bases not matched to a gene; V was cut back by 5 bases and J by 6 bases. This CDR3 spans 15 amino acids. The CDR3 DNA follows: TGTGCCAGCAGTCCCGGACTAGCGGGTATCAATGAGCAGTTCTTC. Translation gives CASSPGLAGINEQFF.

The genes are TRBV5-1 and TRBJ2-1; TRBD1 agrees at 8 bases. The germline V gene has CDR1 SGHRS and CDR2 YFSETQ. The length of the CDR3 is 15 residues. With 2 bases clipped from V and 4 bases from J, the junction kept 5 bases outside the gene matches. The CDR3, as DNA: TGCGCCAGCAGCTTCTTCACAGGGGGTTACAATGAGCAGTTCTTC. This gives the protein CASSFFTGGYNEQFF.

The gene calls are TRBV27 and TRBJ2-7; 10 nucleotides line up with TRBD2. This CDR3 has 14 residues. J lost 5 bases, V lost 3 bases, and 4 bases had no gene match. Germline V lookup: CDR1 MNHEY, CDR2 SMNVEV (reference sequence). CDR3: CASSLIAGGHEQYF. CDR3 DNA: TGTGCCAGCAGTTTGATAGCGGGAGGACACGAGCAGTACTTC.

The chain combines TRBV28 with TRBJ2-7, with D tentatively TRBD1 (6 bases). From germline, CDR1 is MDHEN and CDR2 SYDVKM. The germline V and J ends were trimmed by 3 bases and 3 bases, with 15 bases remaining between them. The CDR3 contains 15 residues. CDR3: CASSFPRDINYEQYF. The DNA of the CDR3 is TGTGCCAGCAGTTTTCCCCGGGACATCAACTACGAGCAGTACTTC.

This chain uses TRBV20-1 with TRBJ2-1; possibly TRBD2 for D (6 bases). This CDR3 spans 11 amino acids. V lost 6 bases and J lost 9, with 12 bases in between. Per germline, CDR1 DFQATT and CDR2 SNEGSKA (reference sequence). The CDR3: CSARGWGEQFF. The CDR3 bases are TGCAGTGCCCGGGGGTGGGGTGAGCAGTTCTTC.

The genes are TRBV20-1 and TRBJ1-1, with D unresolved. V dropped 3 bases and J dropped 6 bases, with 2 bases sitting between them. The CDR3 covers 9 residues. CDR1 is DFQATT and CDR2 is SNEGSKA in the germline V gene (reference sequence). This CDR3 reads CSARAEAFF. The CDR3 nucleotides are TGCAGTGCTAGGGCTGAAGCTTTCTTT.